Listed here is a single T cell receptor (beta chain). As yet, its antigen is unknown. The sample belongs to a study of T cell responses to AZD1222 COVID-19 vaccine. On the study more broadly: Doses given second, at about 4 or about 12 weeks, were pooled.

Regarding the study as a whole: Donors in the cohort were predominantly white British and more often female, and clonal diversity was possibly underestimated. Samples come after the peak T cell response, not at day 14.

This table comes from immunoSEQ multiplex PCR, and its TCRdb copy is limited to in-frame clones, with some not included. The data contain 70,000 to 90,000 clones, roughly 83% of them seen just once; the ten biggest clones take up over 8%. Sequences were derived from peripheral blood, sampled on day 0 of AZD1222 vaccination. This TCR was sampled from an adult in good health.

CDR3 protein: CASRESGNTGELFF. The CDR3, as DNA: TGTGCCAGCAGGGAGAGTGGGAACACCGGGGAGCTGTTTTTT. The chain employs TRBV6-5 and TRBJ2-2; D unresolved. CDR1 is MNHEY, CDR2 SVGAGI, per germline. Trimming removed 6 bases at V and 1 base at J, with 9 bases between. This CDR3 comprises 14 residues.